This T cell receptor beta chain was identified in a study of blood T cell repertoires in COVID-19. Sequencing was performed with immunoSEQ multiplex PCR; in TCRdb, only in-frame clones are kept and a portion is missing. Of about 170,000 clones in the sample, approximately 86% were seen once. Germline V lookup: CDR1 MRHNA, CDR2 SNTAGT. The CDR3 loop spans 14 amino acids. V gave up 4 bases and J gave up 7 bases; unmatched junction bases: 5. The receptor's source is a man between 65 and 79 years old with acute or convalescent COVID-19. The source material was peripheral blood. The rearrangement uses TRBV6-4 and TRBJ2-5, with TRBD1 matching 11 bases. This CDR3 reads CASSVGQGGGTQYF. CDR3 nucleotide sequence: TGTGCCAGCAGTGTGGGACAGGGGGGAGGGACCCAGTACTTC.